These 17 T cell receptor beta chains came from one sample sequenced in a study of response to subunit inactivated influenza vaccine. A single record per CDR3 protein comes from TCRdb applying MiXCR to the RT-PCR reads. The sample includes 710,000 or so distinct CDR3 sequences, 15% to 17% of them seen just once. The sample was PBMCs from blood, taken about 11 days after vaccination. All receptors come from a man in his fifties or sixties who received an inactivated influenza vaccine.

This clonotype was seen more than once but under ten times. The chain links TRBV6-2 or TRBV6-3 to TRBJ2-7; D might be TRBD1 (5 bases). V was pared by 6 bases and J by 3 bases, with 15 bases between. Germline-derived CDR1 and CDR2 are MNHEY and SVGEGT. CDR3 length: 14 amino acids. The CDR3 DNA follows: TGTGCCAGCAGCACTACCCCAGGGTTCTACGAGCAGTACTTC. Its protein is CASSTTPGFYEQYF.

This clonotype turned up a few times. V is TRBV12-3 or TRBV12-4 and J is TRBJ1-1; perhaps TRBD1 as D (6 bases). CDR3 length: 14 residues. V shed 3 bases and J shed 2 bases, with 10 bases lying between them. The CDR3 DNA follows: TGTGCCAGCAGTTTCTCGGGGGCCAACACTGAAGCTTTCTTT. Translated, it gives CASSFSGANTEAFF.

V and J are TRBV7-2 and TRBJ2-7; 15 positions agree with TRBD2. CDR3 size: 15 residues. Germline values: CDR1 SGHTA, CDR2 FQGNSA. V gave up 4 bases and J gave up 7 bases; unmatched junction bases: 5. CDR3 loop: CASSSAGTSGREQYF. The CDR3 DNA is TGTGCCAGCAGCTCAGCCGGGACTAGCGGGAGGGAGCAGTACTTC.

V usage is TRBV7-9 and J usage is TRBJ2-1, with 12 bases matching TRBD2. Per the germline V gene, CDR1 is SEHNR and CDR2 is FQNEAQ (reference sequence). This CDR3 contains 16 residues. V dropped 5 bases and J dropped 2; count of bases not matched to a gene: 4. The CDR3 DNA is TGTGCCAGCAGCGACCTAGCGGGGGGGACCTACAATGAGCAGTTCTTC. Translated, it gives CASSDLAGGTYNEQFF. The complete variable domain, with remaining parts taken from reference TRBV7-9 and TRBJ2-1, reads DTGVSQNPRHKITKRGQNVTFRCDPISEHNRLYWYRQTLGQGPEFLTYFQNEAQLEKSRLLSDRFSAERPKGSFSTLEIQRTEQGDSAMYLCASSDLAGGTYNEQFFGPGTRLTVL.

This clonotype was counted many times. The chain carries TRBV28 and TRBJ2-1; 9 nucleotides agree with TRBD2. CDR3 length: 13 residues. Per the germline V gene, CDR1 is MDHEN and CDR2 is SYDVKM. The ends lost 7 bases at V and 7 bases at J; junction bases unmatched: 5. Here the CDR3 DNA reads TGTGCCAGCAATAGCGGGAGTAGGAATGAGCAGTTCTTC. Protein product: CASNSGSRNEQFF.

This clonotype showed up many times. The genes are TRBV4-3 and TRBJ2-3; 9 nucleotides agree with TRBD2. CDR1 is LGHNA and CDR2 is YSLEER in the germline V gene. This CDR3 has 16 residues. V trimming: 4 bases; J trimming: 5 bases; junction bases outside the gene matches: 10. The CDR3 protein is CASSLHSGRGGDTQYF. CDR3 nucleotide sequence: TGCGCCAGCAGCCTCCATAGCGGGAGAGGGGGAGATACGCAGTATTTT.

CDR3 DNA sequence: TGTGCCAGCAGCCCTCAGTTAGGACTAAATATTTTCAATGAGCAGTTCTTC. It encodes CASSPQLGLNIFNEQFF. The chain recombines TRBV11-2 with TRBJ2-1; possible D gene TRBD2, 6 bases. Trimming removed 5 bases from V and 6 bases from J, with 23 bases in between. The germline CDR1 and CDR2 sequences are SGHAT and FQNNGV. The CDR3 covers 17 residues.

This clonotype was counted only a few times. This rearrangement joins TRBV20-1 to TRBJ2-7; weak D call: TRBD1 (6 bases). Germline V gene data show CDR1 as DFQATT and CDR2 as SNEGSKA (reference sequence). V shed 5 bases and J shed 0 bases, with 17 bases lying between them. This CDR3 contains 15 residues. The CDR3 DNA reads TGCAGTGCTCGGGGTGGACAGTATATCTCCTACGAGCAGTACTTC. This translates into CSARGGQYISYEQYF.

This sequence joins TRBV4-3 and TRBJ2-1, with D possibly called TRBD1 or TRBD2 (5 bases each). Trimming pared 1 base from V and 5 bases from J, leaving 18 bases between. The CDR3 consists of 17 residues. Germline-derived CDR1 and CDR2 are LGHNA and YSLEER. This CDR3 is CASSQGSRREMNNEQFF. The CDR3 coding sequence is TGCGCCAGCAGCCAAGGTTCTCGCAGGGAGATGAACAATGAGCAGTTCTTC.

In this sample, this clonotype turned up many times. The chain joins TRBV5-1 to TRBJ2-2; 10 positions agree with TRBD2. The germline V gene encodes CDR1 SGHRS and CDR2 YFSETQ. With V trimmed by 3 bases and J by 9 bases, 11 bases remained unmatched. The CDR3 covers 16 residues. The CDR3 reads CASSSTEIAGGRELFF. As DNA, the CDR3 is TGCGCCAGCAGCTCCACCGAGATAGCGGGAGGACGGGAGCTGTTTTTT.

The chain couples TRBV3-1 to TRBJ2-3; D uncertain. This CDR3 contains 15 residues. V was shortened by 5 bases and J by 4 bases, with 16 bases between the two germline ends. The germline V gene has CDR1 LGHDT and CDR2 YNNKEL (reference sequence). The CDR3 is CASSSDEGSADTQYF. CDR3 DNA: TGTGCCAGCAGCTCCGACGAAGGGTCCGCAGATACGCAGTATTTT.

This clonotype occurred many times. This chain joins TRBV12-3 or TRBV12-4 and TRBJ2-5; 12 positions match TRBD1. Trimming cost V 7 bases and J 5 bases; bases outside gene matches: 8. CDR3 length: 15 amino acids. CDR3 sequence: CASIEAGTGGETQYF. The CDR3 region has the DNA TGTGCCAGCATCGAAGCAGGGACAGGGGGCGAGACCCAGTACTTC.

This clonotype was recorded at least ten times. The rearrangement joins TRBV12-3 or TRBV12-4 to TRBJ1-5, with D unresolved. The CDR3 covers 13 residues. Trimming left V 5 bases short and J 3 bases short, with 8 bases between. CDR3 residues: CASSDGLNQPQHF. The CDR3 nucleotides are TGTGCCAGCAGTGACGGACTCAATCAGCCCCAGCATTTT.

This clonotype was counted a few times. The V call is TRBV5-1, the J call TRBJ2-2, with D possibly matching TRBD1 (6 bases). Germline CDR1 and CDR2: SGHRS and YFSETQ. V was trimmed by 3 bases and J by 4 bases, leaving 10 bases between them. The CDR3 has 14 amino acids. The CDR3 loop reads CASSYGQSTGELFF. The CDR3 DNA reads as TGCGCCAGCAGCTACGGACAGTCCACCGGGGAGCTGTTTTTT.

This clonotype was seen repeatedly, ten times or more. The chain couples TRBV6-2 or TRBV6-3 to TRBJ2-1; 10 bases fit TRBD2. Germline trimming cut 2 bases from V and 8 bases from J; bases unmatched to any gene: 6. This CDR3 has 15 residues. The V gene's germline CDR1 is MNHEY and CDR2 SVGEGT. CDR3 nucleotides: TGTGCCAGCAGTTACCGGACTAGCGGCTTCGATGAGCAGTTCTTC. It codes for CASSYRTSGFDEQFF.

The V and J genes are TRBV18 and TRBJ2-1; a weak D match, TRBD1 (6 bases). V lost 5 bases and J 7 bases, leaving 27 bases between the germline ends. The CDR3 totals 18 residues. Germline V gene sequence: CDR1 KGHSH, CDR2 LQKENI. The CDR3 reads CASSSNAAPQGFRNEQFF. The CDR3 nucleotides read TGTGCCAGCTCATCAAACGCGGCTCCACAGGGTTTTAGGAATGAGCAGTTCTTC.

The chain recombines TRBV5-1 with TRBJ2-1; tentatively, D is TRBD2 (6 bases). The CDR3 has 16 amino acids. The V gene's germline CDR1 is SGHRS and CDR2 YFSETQ. V lost 0 bases, J lost 6 bases, and 16 bases lay in between. In nucleotides, the CDR3 is TGCGCCAGCAGCTTGGGTGGTAGCGGCCCCTCCAATGAGCAGTTCTTC. Protein product: CASSLGGSGPSNEQFF.